These T cell receptor beta chains were read from a single sample in a study of Tregs in tolerant kidney transplant recipients. Sequencing was performed with immunoSEQ multiplex PCR; in TCRdb, only in-frame clones are kept and a portion is missing. Among around 64,000 clones listed, around 87% were seen once. This material consisted of CD4+ T cells from blood (PBMCs), taken 6 months after the transplant. The source of these receptors is a human patient who received a combined kidney and bone marrow transplant. Some of these T cells may belong to the graft donor. Both conserved end residues are trimmed from each CDR3. A D gene is named only where the DNA matches it firmly.

d_gene	v_gene	j_gene	CDR3aa
TRBD2	TRBV7-8	TRBJ2-5	ASSLDAALGSGRAYETQY
NA	TRBV14	TRBJ1-1	ASSQDAGRRIMNTEAF
NA	TRBV30	TRBJ1-1	AWRPRQSEAF
TRBD1	TRBV6-5	TRBJ2-7	ASSSRQGFYEQY
NA	TRBV12-5	TRBJ1-3	ASGLTGTGNTIY
NA	TRBV11-3	TRBJ2-1	ASSLLSGVYNEQF
TRBD2	TRBV11-3	TRBJ2-2	ASIAGVTGELF
NA	TRBV9	TRBJ2-1	ASNQGTRKDEQF
NA	TRBV30	TRBJ2-3	AWSGISTDTQY
TRBD2	TRBV4-1	TRBJ2-3	ASSQKAPGPRVASGITDTQY